This TCR beta chain comes out of a study of chronic HIV infection and antiretroviral therapy. Germline lookup yields CDR1 MDHEN and CDR2 SYDVKM. The CDR3 spans 14 residues. Trimming removed 6 bases from V and 4 bases from J; junction bases left unmatched: 4. TCRdb redid the calling of the 5' RACE reads with MiXCR, one entry per CDR3 protein. The top ten clones hold approximately 2.8% of a sample with under 55,000 distinct CDR3 sequences, approximately 20% of them seen once. Sequenced input: peripheral blood. J is TRBJ2-5 and V is TRBV28; 11 bases align to TRBD2. The sequence was collected from an adult who had HIV and had not received antiretroviral therapy, or was an uninfected healthy control (not recorded which). In nucleotides, the CDR3 is TGTGCCAGCAGCATAACTAGCGGGAGAGAGACCCAGTACTTC. Protein product: CASSITSGRETQYF.